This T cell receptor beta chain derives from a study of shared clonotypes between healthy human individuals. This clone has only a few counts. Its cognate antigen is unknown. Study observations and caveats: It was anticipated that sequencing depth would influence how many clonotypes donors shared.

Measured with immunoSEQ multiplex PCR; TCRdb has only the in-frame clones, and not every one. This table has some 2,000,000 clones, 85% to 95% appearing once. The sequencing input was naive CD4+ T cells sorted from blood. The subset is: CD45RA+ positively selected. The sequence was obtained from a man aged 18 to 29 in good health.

CDR3 region: CASSPGTGGSNSPLHF. DNA of the CDR3: TGTGCCAGCAGCCCTGGGACAGGGGGATCGAATTCACCCCTCCACTTT. The V and J genes are TRBV5-6 and TRBJ1-6, with 11 bases identical to TRBD1. Germline V lookup: CDR1 SGHDT, CDR2 YYEEEE. J lost 7 bases, V lost 4 bases, and 7 bases had no gene match. CDR3 size: 16 residues.